A selection of T cell receptor beta chains follows, all from one sample in a study of cytomegalovirus exposure and HLA in healthy donors. Repertoires were generated with immunoSEQ multiplex PCR, while TCRdb's copy carries only in-frame clones and drops some. There are more than 110,000 clones in the sample; under 80% occur only once, and over 2.5% lies in the top ten. The specimen sequenced was PBMCs. The receptors were gathered from a male donor in good health and CMV-seronegative. Both conserved end residues are part of each CDR3. The D gene is left open where the match is weak. Rows may omit the clone size; those that give it use once, few, many or a size class.

J gene,V gene,D gene,clone size,CDR3 protein,CDR3 DNA
TRBJ2-3,TRBV7-8,TRBD1,NA,CASSRRDSLRSDTQYF,TGTGCCAGCAGCAGACGGGACAGCTTACGATCAGATACGCAGTATTTT
TRBJ2-3,TRBV2,TRBD2,NA,CASGLAISTDTQYF,TGTGCCAGTGGACTAGCGATAAGCACAGATACGCAGTATTTT
TRBJ1-4,TRBV6-5,NA,NA,CASSFDRNNEKLFF,TGTGCCAGCAGCTTCGACAGGAATAATGAAAAACTGTTTTTT
TRBJ1-4,TRBV6-6,NA,NA,CAGSHRGRTNEKLFF,TGTGCCGGATCCCACAGAGGGCGAACTAATGAAAAACTGTTTTTT
TRBJ2-3,TRBV5-4,TRBD2,once,CASRHGGAGGTTDTQYF,TGTGCCAGCAGGCACGGGGGAGCGGGGGGAACCACAGATACGCAGTATTTT
TRBJ1-4,TRBV19,TRBD1,NA,CASSVLDRDLGKLFF,TGTGCCAGTAGTGTTCTGGACAGGGATCTCGGAAAACTGTTTTTT
TRBJ2-5,TRBV30,TRBD1,NA,CAWSPGTGSAETQYF,TGTGCCTGGAGCCCCGGGACAGGGTCGGCAGAGACCCAGTACTTC
TRBJ2-7,TRBV7-2,NA,NA,CASSSPRGEQYF,TGTGCCAGCAGCTCCCCGCGAGGCGAGCAGTACTTC
TRBJ2-7,TRBV4-1,TRBD2,NA,CASSQVASGNFYEQYF,TGCGCCAGCAGCCAGGTTGCTAGCGGGAACTTCTACGAGCAGTACTTC
TRBJ1-1,TRBV27,NA,NA,CASRSGWTEAFF,TGTGCCAGCAGATCAGGGTGGACTGAAGCTTTCTTT
TRBJ2-7,TRBV4-2,NA,NA,CASSQVPHGQVGPYYEQYF,TGTGCCAGCAGCCAAGTTCCCCATGGTCAGGTGGGCCCTTACTACGAGCAGTACTTC
TRBJ1-1,TRBV4-3,NA,NA,CASSQDSSVNTEAFF,TGCGCCAGCAGCCAAGATTCGTCAGTGAACACTGAAGCTTTCTTT
TRBJ1-1,TRBV7-3,NA,NA,CASSPQGTNTEAFF,TGTGCCAGCAGCCCACAGGGTACAAACACTGAAGCTTTCTTT
TRBJ2-2,TRBV14,NA,NA,CASSRGEGTYTGELFF,TGTGCCAGCAGTCGTGGGGAGGGGACATACACCGGGGAGCTGTTTTTT
TRBJ2-3,TRBV10-3,NA,NA,CATTGTSTDTQYF,TGTGCCACCACCGGGACTAGCACAGATACGCAGTATTTT
TRBJ1-4,TRBV2,NA,few,CASSVFPGYREKLFF,TGTGCCAGCAGTGTATTCCCAGGGTATAGGGAAAAACTGTTTTTT
TRBJ2-2,TRBV4-1,TRBD1,NA,CASSQENSQGASTGELFF,TGCGCCAGCAGCCAAGAGAATAGTCAGGGGGCGAGCACCGGGGAGCTGTTTTTT
TRBJ1-2,TRBV6-5,TRBD1,NA,CASSTYRGRGGYTF,TGTGCCAGCTCCACGTACAGGGGACGGGGAGGCTACACCTTC
TRBJ2-7,TRBV9,NA,NA,CASSPGYEQYF,TGTGCCAGCAGCCCCGGCTACGAGCAGTACTTC
TRBJ1-4,TRBV4-3,TRBD1,NA,CASSRRQGADEKLFF,TGCGCCAGCAGCCGTAGACAGGGGGCAGATGAAAAACTGTTTTTT
TRBJ2-3,TRBV4-2,TRBD2,NA,CASSQGLAGDILDTQYF,TGTGCCAGCAGCCAAGGACTAGCGGGGGATATTTTGGATACGCAGTATTTT
TRBJ1-1,TRBV18,NA,NA,CASSRSSGAEAFF,TGTGCCAGTTCCCGGTCTAGCGGCGCTGAAGCTTTCTTT
TRBJ2-3,TRBV14,TRBD2,NA,CASRPSLGGGSTDTQYF,TGTGCCAGCAGACCCAGTTTAGGCGGGGGAAGCACAGATACGCAGTATTTT
TRBJ1-4,TRBV2,NA,NA,CASAFWQGNEKLFF,TGTGCCAGCGCGTTCTGGCAGGGGAATGAAAAACTGTTTTTT
TRBJ2-7,TRBV7-7,TRBD2,few,CASSLALAGGSYEQYF,TGTGCTAGCAGCTTAGCGCTAGCGGGAGGATCCTACGAGCAGTACTTC
TRBJ1-3,TRBV6-4,NA,NA,CASSDPDTSGNTIYF,TGTGCCAGCAGTGACCCGGACACCTCTGGAAACACCATATATTTT
TRBJ2-2,TRBV2,TRBD1,NA,CASSYRGNTGELFF,TGTGCCAGCAGTTACAGGGGGAACACCGGGGAGCTGTTTTTT
TRBJ2-5,TRBV19,TRBD1,few,CASSTDRAWETQYF,TGTGCCAGTAGTACGGACAGGGCCTGGGAGACCCAGTACTTC
TRBJ2-7,TRBV9,TRBD2,NA,CASSATSGSAYEQYF,TGTGCCAGCAGCGCCACTAGCGGGAGTGCCTACGAGCAGTACTTC
TRBJ2-3,TRBV6-5,TRBD1,NA,CASSRGQGLVDTQYF,TGTGCCAGCAGCCGCGGACAGGGTTTGGTAGATACGCAGTATTTT
TRBJ1-4,TRBV30,NA,once,CAWSVRANNEKLFF,TGTGCCTGGAGTGTGCGAGCCAATAATGAAAAACTGTTTTTT
TRBJ1-2,TRBV9,NA,NA,CASSVVPGQGYPF,TGTGCCAGCAGCGTAGTCCCGGGACAAGGCTACCCCTTC
TRBJ2-7,TRBV25-1,TRBD1,NA,CASSTRDRVHEQYF,TGTGCCAGCAGTACAAGGGACAGGGTCCACGAGCAGTACTTC
TRBJ1-6,TRBV27,NA,NA,CASSLRGSYNSPLHF,TGTGCCAGCAGTTTAAGGGGCTCCTATAATTCACCCCTCCACTTT
TRBJ2-5,TRBV6-6,TRBD2,NA,CASSYASGGLETQYF,TGTGCCAGCAGTTACGCTAGCGGGGGCTTGGAGACCCAGTACTTC
TRBJ2-5,TRBV7-3,NA,NA,CASSLSYAKQETQYF,TGTGCCAGCAGCTTAAGTTATGCTAAACAAGAGACCCAGTACTTC
TRBJ1-1,TRBV7-8,TRBD1,NA,CASSLETGRTEAFF,TGTGCCAGCAGCTTAGAGACAGGGCGGACTGAAGCTTTCTTT
TRBJ2-7,TRBV4-2,TRBD2,NA,CASSQDWKASGRAPSYEQYF,TGTGCCAGCAGCCAAGATTGGAAGGCCAGCGGGAGGGCCCCCTCCTACGAGCAGTACTTC
TRBJ2-7,TRBV7-8,TRBD1,NA,CASSPRQGAVYEQYF,TGTGCCAGCAGCCCGAGACAGGGGGCGGTTTACGAGCAGTACTTC
TRBJ1-2,TRBV7-2,NA,NA,CASSLYPTVGLVNGYTF,TGTGCCAGCAGCCTCTACCCGACAGTGGGGTTGGTGAATGGCTACACCTTC
TRBJ2-7,TRBV30,TRBD1,NA,CAWTQGAGEQYF,TGTGCCTGGACACAGGGGGCAGGCGAGCAGTACTTC
TRBJ1-1,TRBV27,NA,NA,CASSLSLLGGRAFF,TGTGCCAGCAGTTTATCTCTGTTGGGAGGACGTGCTTTCTTT
TRBJ1-5,TRBV5-3,TRBD1,NA,CARRRTGSNQPQHF,TGTGCCAGAAGGAGGACAGGGAGCAATCAGCCCCAGCATTTT
TRBJ1-1,TRBV9,NA,NA,CASSPWLNTEAFF,TGTGCCAGCAGCCCCTGGCTGAACACTGAAGCTTTCTTT
TRBJ2-1,TRBV30,TRBD2,once,CAWTLFSGSELFF,TGTGCCTGGACCCTCTTTAGCGGGAGTGAGCTGTTCTTC
TRBJ1-2,TRBV29-1,TRBD1,NA,CSVAGQAPNYGYTF,TGCAGCGTCGCGGGACAGGCTCCTAACTATGGCTACACCTTC
TRBJ2-2,TRBV7-6,NA,NA,CASSSGHQNTGELFF,TGTGCCAGCAGCTCGGGACACCAGAACACCGGGGAGCTGTTTTTT
TRBJ1-2,TRBV5-4,TRBD1,NA,CASSPRPGTGGNGYTF,TGTGCCAGCAGCCCGCGTCCCGGGACAGGGGGCAATGGCTACACCTTC
TRBJ2-7,TRBV5-6,NA,NA,CASSLAGGGGQYF,TGTGCCAGCAGCTTGGCCGGGGGAGGGGGGCAGTACTTC
TRBJ2-7,TRBV11-1,TRBD1,NA,CASSANQWTGQYF,TGTGCCAGCAGCGCAAACCAGTGGACAGGGCAGTACTTC